This TCR beta chain was sequenced in a study of Graves' ophthalmopathy and Graves' hyperthyroidism. A follow-up of 18 months without ophthalmopathy meant that hyperthyroidism was stable. This clonotype was seen more than once but under ten times. Amplified TCR beta CDR3 regions were obtained using RNA transcripts as template. First-round RT-PCR relied on HTBI primers, and a second-round multiplex PCR came next. One entry per CDR3 protein results from TCRdb running MiXCR on the multiplex PCR reads. The sample gives hundreds of thousands of distinct CDR3 sequences, 22% of which show up once; 7.1% is in the top ten. CDR1 is MNHNS, CDR2 SASEGT, per germline. This CDR3 contains 13 residues. V lost 7 bases and J 2 bases, leaving 11 bases between the germline ends.

The clonotype was recovered from a woman between 18 and 29 years old with stable Graves' hyperthyroidism. Some clones in this sample may be carry-over from other donors' samples. The sequenced sample was peripheral blood. The rearrangement uses TRBV6-1 and TRBJ2-5, with a possible D match to TRBD1 (6 bases). CDR3 residues: CASTKDSQETQYF. The DNA of the CDR3 is TGTGCCAGCACCAAGGACAGTCAAGAGACCCAGTACTTC.